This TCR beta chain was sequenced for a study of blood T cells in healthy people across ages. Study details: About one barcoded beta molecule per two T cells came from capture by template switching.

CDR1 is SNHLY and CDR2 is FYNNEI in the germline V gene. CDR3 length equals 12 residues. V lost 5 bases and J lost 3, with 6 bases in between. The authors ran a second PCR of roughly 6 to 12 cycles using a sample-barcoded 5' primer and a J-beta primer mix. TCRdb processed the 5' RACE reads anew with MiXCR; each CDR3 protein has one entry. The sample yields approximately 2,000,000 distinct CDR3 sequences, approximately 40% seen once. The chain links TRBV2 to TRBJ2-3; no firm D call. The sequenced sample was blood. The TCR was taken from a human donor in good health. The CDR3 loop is CASSYQTDTQYF. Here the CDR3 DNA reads TGTGCCAGCAGTTATCAAACAGATACGCAGTATTTT.